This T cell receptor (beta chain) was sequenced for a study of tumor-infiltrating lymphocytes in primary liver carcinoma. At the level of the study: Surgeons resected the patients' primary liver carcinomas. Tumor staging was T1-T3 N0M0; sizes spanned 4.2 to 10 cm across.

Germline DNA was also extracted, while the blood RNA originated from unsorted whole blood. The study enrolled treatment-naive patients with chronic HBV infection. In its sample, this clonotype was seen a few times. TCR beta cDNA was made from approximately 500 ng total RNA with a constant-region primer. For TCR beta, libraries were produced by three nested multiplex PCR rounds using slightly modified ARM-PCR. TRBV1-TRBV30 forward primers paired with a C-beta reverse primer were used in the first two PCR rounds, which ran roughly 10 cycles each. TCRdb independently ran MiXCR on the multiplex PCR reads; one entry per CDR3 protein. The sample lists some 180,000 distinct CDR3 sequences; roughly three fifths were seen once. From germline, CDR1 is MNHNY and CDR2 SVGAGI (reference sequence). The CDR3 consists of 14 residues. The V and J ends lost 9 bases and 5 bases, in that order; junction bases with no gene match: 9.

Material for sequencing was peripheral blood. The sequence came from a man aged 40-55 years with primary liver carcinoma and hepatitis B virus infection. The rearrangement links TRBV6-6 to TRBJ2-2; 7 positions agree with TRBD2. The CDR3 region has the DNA TGTGCCAGTACCGGAGCGGGGTCAACCGGGGAGCTGTTTTTT. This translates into CASTGAGSTGELFF.